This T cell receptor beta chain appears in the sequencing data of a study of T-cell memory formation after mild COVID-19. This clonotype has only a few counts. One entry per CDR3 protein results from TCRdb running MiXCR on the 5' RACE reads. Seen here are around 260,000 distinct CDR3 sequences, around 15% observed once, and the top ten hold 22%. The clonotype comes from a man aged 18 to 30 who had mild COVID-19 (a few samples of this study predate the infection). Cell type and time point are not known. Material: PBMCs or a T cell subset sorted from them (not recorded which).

The CDR3 DNA sequence: TGTGCCAGCAGCTTTTCCCCCAGCAGGGTCGGGGACTACGAGCAGTACGTC. This gives the protein CASSFSPSRVGDYEQYV. The V call is TRBV5-6, the J call TRBJ2-7; perhaps D is TRBD1 or TRBD2 (5 bases each). V was pared by 2 bases and J by 3 bases, with 21 bases between. Per germline, CDR1 SGHDT and CDR2 YYEEEE. The CDR3 is 17 residues long.